This TCR beta chain was recovered during a study of blood T cells in healthy people across ages. Study results and limitations: Roughly linear declines in TCR beta diversity per million T cells occurred with age. One million T cells yielded diversity estimates that were considered underestimates.

Note on this clonotype: Its antigen is as yet unknown.

V was clipped by 2 bases and J by 0 bases, with 8 bases between them. The CDR3 totals 16 residues. Germline CDR1 and CDR2: MNHNY and SVGAGI (reference sequence). PCR was performed a second time for roughly 7 to 12 cycles using a sample-barcoded 5' primer and a J-beta primer mix. Tagging of each cDNA molecule was performed by a template-switch adaptor with 12 random nucleotides. TCRdb called the 5' RACE reads again in MiXCR, with one record for every CDR3 protein. The sample lists hundreds of thousands of distinct CDR3 sequences, 40% to 50% occurring once. Sequencing used blood. The TCR was taken from a man between 60 and 75 years old in good health. V gene TRBV6-6 combines with J gene TRBJ2-6; the D gene is possibly TRBD1 (5 bases). The CDR3 DNA sequence: TGTGCCAGCAGTTACGGGGCTGCCTCTGGGGCCAACGTCCTGACTTTC. Amino acids: CASSYGAASGANVLTF.